Below, 22 T cell receptor beta chains from the same sample are listed, as sequenced in a study of blood T cells in healthy people across ages. A second PCR of 7 to 11 cycles used a sample-barcoded 5' primer and a J-beta primer mix. TCRdb reprocessed the 5' RACE reads with MiXCR, giving one entry per CDR3 protein. The top ten hold approximately 17% of the sample, which has a few hundred thousand distinct CDR3 sequences, approximately 25% seen once. Source material: blood. The receptors derive from a woman between 65 and 79 years old in good health.

This clonotype has more than one count but fewer than ten. J is TRBJ2-5 and V is TRBV20-1; D remains unclear. The J call may be faulty, since TRBJ2-1 better matches the DNA end. Germline CDR1 reads DFQATT; CDR2 reads SNEGSKA (reference sequence). The CDR3 is 13 residues long. CDR3 in amino acids: CSASRSYYNEQFF. DNA of the CDR3: TGCAGTGCTAGTCGGTCGTACTACAATGAGCAGTTCTTC.

CDR3 sequence (DNA): TGTGCCAGCAGTAACGAAGACAGGGTGCGGTCCTACGAGCAGTACTTC. Its translation is CASSNEDRVRSYEQYF. The chain couples TRBV25-1 to TRBJ2-7; 7 bases agree with TRBD1. With V trimmed by 5 bases and J by 1 base, 11 bases remained unmatched. Per germline, CDR1 MGHDK and CDR2 SYGVNS. The CDR3 runs 16 residues.

This clonotype appeared a few times. This rearrangement joins TRBV10-3 to TRBJ2-5; 8 nucleotides align to TRBD1. The closer fit of TRBJ2-7 to the DNA end suggests the J call may be wrong. This CDR3 is 12 amino acids long. Germline loops: CDR1 ENHRY, CDR2 SYGVKD. CDR3 DNA sequence: TGTGCCATCGGGACAGGCCTTTACGAGCAGTACTTC. Translation gives CAIGTGLYEQYF.

A few counts support this clonotype. The V and J genes are TRBV30 and TRBJ1-1; D not certain. V was trimmed by 2 bases and J by 5 bases, leaving 12 bases between them. Looked up from germline, CDR1 is GTSNPN and CDR2 is SVGIG (reference sequence). CDR3 length: 13 residues. DNA for the CDR3: TGTGCCTGGAGTCCCCGCCGGAGGACTGAAGCTTTCTTT. Its translation: CAWSPRRRTEAFF. Full variable domain (outside the CDR3, taken from reference TRBV30 and TRBJ1-1): SQTIHQWPATLVQPVGSPLSLECTVEGTSNPNLYWYRQAAGRGLQLLFYSVGIGQISSEVPQNLSASRPQDRQFILSSKKLLLSDSGFYLCAWSPRRRTEAFFGQGTRLTVV.

The chain has TRBV5-4 and TRBJ2-3, with TRBD2 matching 10 bases. This CDR3 comprises 16 residues. CDR1 and CDR2 (germline): SGHNT, YYREEE (reference sequence). Trimming took 0 bases from V and 6 from J; bases not matched to a gene: 7. CDR3 sequence reads: CASSLALAGVSDTQYF. For the CDR3, the DNA is TGTGCCAGCAGCTTGGCGCTAGCGGGAGTATCTGATACGCAGTATTTT.

This clonotype has more than one count but fewer than ten. V is TRBV7-2 and J is TRBJ1-4; D gene unclear. The CDR3 loop spans 15 amino acids. CDR1 is SGHTA and CDR2 is FQGNSA in the germline V gene. Trimming cost V 1 base and J 4 bases, with 10 bases left between them. The CDR3 DNA reads as TGTGCCAGCAGCTTAGTCCACCGGAATAATGAAAAACTGTTTTTT. It specifies CASSLVHRNNEKLFF. The full variable domain, with the rest looked up from reference TRBV7-2 and TRBJ1-4, is GAGVSQSPSNKVTEKGKDVELRCDPISGHTALYWYRQSLGQGLEFLIYFQGNSAPDKSGLPSDRFSAERTGGSVSTLTIQRTQQEDSAVYLCASSLVHRNNEKLFFGSGTQLSVL.

This clonotype came up a few times. The chain employs TRBV5-1 and TRBJ1-2; the match to TRBD1 covers 8 bases. V lost 5 bases, J lost 8 bases, and 8 bases stayed unmatched. This CDR3 comprises 13 residues. Germline V CDR1 and CDR2: SGHRS, YFSETQ. The CDR3 loop is CASSQQGGKGYTF. CDR3 in DNA: TGCGCCAGCAGTCAACAGGGGGGTAAAGGCTACACCTTC.

The genes are TRBV7-2 and TRBJ2-4; tentatively, D is TRBD1 (5 bases). Germline lookup yields CDR1 SGHTA and CDR2 FQGNSA. The ends were cut back, 3 bases at V and 6 bases at J, with 12 bases in the middle. This CDR3 has 14 residues. The CDR3: CASSFQGPLNIQYF. The CDR3 bases are TGTGCCAGCAGCTTCCAGGGCCCACTAAACATTCAGTACTTC.

This clonotype was observed many times. The chain combines TRBV20-1 with TRBJ2-5; 8 positions agree with TRBD2. V gave up 7 bases and J gave up 4 bases; unmatched junction bases: 8. Germline V gene sequence: CDR1 DFQATT, CDR2 SNEGSKA (reference sequence). The length of the CDR3 is 13 residues. The CDR3: CSETSGNSETQYF. The CDR3 region has the DNA TGCAGTGAAACTAGCGGCAACTCAGAGACCCAGTACTTC.

This clonotype occurred a few times. The rearrangement uses TRBV7-2 and TRBJ1-2; D call uncertain. Germline CDR1 and CDR2: SGHTA and FQGNSA. The CDR3 is made up of 15 amino acids. Trimming took off 5 bases at V and 4 bases at J, with 17 bases between the two ends. CDR3 sequence (DNA): TGTGCCAGCAGCCTTCGGGTCCCACGCCTCTATGGCTACACCTTC. The encoded protein is CASSLRVPRLYGYTF.

V usage is TRBV10-3 and J usage is TRBJ1-2; 7 bases are a match to TRBD1. The CDR3 has 14 amino acids. Trimming removed 6 bases from V and 4 bases from J; junction bases left unmatched: 8. Germline CDR1 reads ENHRY; CDR2 reads SYGVKD. CDR3 bases: TGTGCCATCAGAAAACCGGGGACAGCCTATGGCTACACCTTC. It codes for CAIRKPGTAYGYTF.

For this clonotype: Its ends do not fully match the called genes, so a read error is possible. The chain carries TRBV5-1 and TRBJ1-1, with 7 nucleotides matching TRBD1. The CDR3 length is 11 residues. Germline CDR1 and CDR2: SGHRS and YFSETQ. The CDR3: CVSSSDRAAFF. As DNA, the CDR3 is TGCGTCAGCAGCTCAGACAGGGCAGCTTTCTTT.

As concerns this clonotype: The CDR3 does not end in the conserved phenylalanine or tryptophan, so this is likely a read error. The rearrangement joins TRBV4-3 to TRBJ2-5; D may be TRBD1 or TRBD2 (5 bases each). There are 14 residues in the CDR3. The ends were cut back, 2 bases at V and 3 bases at J, with 10 bases in the middle. In germline, CDR1 is LGHNA, CDR2 YSLEER. The CDR3 coding sequence is TGCGCCAGCAGCCAAATCGGGACGGAAGAGACCCAGTACCTC. Protein product: CASSQIGTEETQYL.

This clonotype was detected a few times. The gene calls are TRBV6-2 or TRBV6-3 and TRBJ2-1, with 8 bases matching TRBD1. Germline-derived CDR1 and CDR2 are MNHEY and SVGEGT. This CDR3 comprises 15 residues. Losses at the gene ends were 2 bases for V and 8 bases for J; bases not matched to a gene: 8. The CDR3 loop reads CASSYRGQGADEQFF. Written as DNA, the CDR3 is TGTGCCAGCAGTTACAGAGGGCAGGGGGCAGATGAGCAGTTCTTC.

This clonotype was counted only a few times. This chain links TRBV9 with TRBJ1-1; D is undetermined. CDR1 is SGDLS, CDR2 YYNGEE, per germline. V was pared by 0 bases and J by 2 bases, with 8 bases between. The CDR3 sequence is 14 residues long. In DNA, the CDR3 is TGTGCCAGCAGCGTAGAATCAGGAAACACTGAAGCTTTCTTT. As protein: CASSVESGNTEAFF.

The genes are TRBV2 and TRBJ1-3, with unresolved D. This CDR3 has 12 residues. The V gene lost 7 bases and the J gene lost 6 bases, with 10 bases spanning the gap. Germline values: CDR1 SNHLY, CDR2 FYNNEI. This CDR3 reads CASNPSLNTIYF. In DNA, the CDR3 is TGTGCCAGCAACCCAAGCCTAAACACCATATATTTT.

This chain links TRBV28 with TRBJ2-1, with 10 bases identical to TRBD2. The CDR3 sequence is 16 residues long. The germline V gene has CDR1 MDHEN and CDR2 SYDVKM. Trimming took 6 bases from V and 8 from J; bases not matched to a gene: 13. CDR3 coding DNA: TGTGCCAGCAGCTTCGCTAGCGGGGGAGGGGACTATGAGCAGTTCTTC. Protein sequence: CASSFASGGGDYEQFF.

J is TRBJ2-5 and V is TRBV29-1; possibly TRBD1 for D (5 bases). CDR1 is SQVTM and CDR2 is ANQGSEA in the germline V gene. The CDR3 consists of 16 residues. V was shortened by 5 bases and J by 1 base, with 20 bases between the two germline ends. For the CDR3, the DNA is TGCAGCGTTAGAAGGGGTTTTAAGGTACCCCAAGAGACCCAGTACTTC. This encodes CSVRRGFKVPQETQYF.

The V gene is TRBV20-1, the J gene TRBJ2-1; the match to TRBD2 covers 7 bases. Trimming took 5 bases from V and 8 from J; bases not matched to a gene: 12. The CDR3 sequence is 14 residues long. Germline CDR1 DFQATT, CDR2 SNEGSKA (reference sequence). CDR3 residues: CSAREGGGGDEQFF. CDR3 DNA sequence: TGCAGTGCTCGCGAGGGCGGGGGAGGGGATGAGCAGTTCTTC.

This chain connects TRBV20-1 to TRBJ2-7, with TRBD2 matching 9 bases. Per the germline V gene, CDR1 is DFQATT and CDR2 is SNEGSKA (reference sequence). V trimming: 6 bases; J trimming: 6 bases; junction bases outside the gene matches: 12. The CDR3 length is 14 residues. The CDR3 nucleotides read TGCAGTGCAACCAGAGCGGGGGGTGGTGGCGAGCAGTACTTC. Encoded protein: CSATRAGGGGEQYF.

The rearrangement links TRBV24-1 to TRBJ2-1; 11 bases match TRBD1. Germline CDR1 and CDR2: KGHDR and SFDVKD. The CDR3 is made up of 16 amino acids. V gave up 1 base and J gave up 7 bases; unmatched junction bases: 5. The CDR3 loop is CATSDFAGQGVNEQFF. The CDR3 DNA is TGTGCCACCAGTGATTTCGCGGGACAGGGGGTGAATGAGCAGTTCTTC.

The chain uses TRBV5-5 and TRBJ2-1, with D perhaps given as TRBD1 or TRBD2 (5 bases each). CDR1 is SGHKS and CDR2 is YYEKEE in the germline V gene (reference sequence). The CDR3 has 15 residues. Trimming removed 3 bases at V and 3 bases at J, with 13 bases between. In DNA form, the CDR3 reads TGTGCCAGCAGCTCCCGGGACCCTGACTACAATGAGCAGTTCTTC. Encoded protein: CASSSRDPDYNEQFF.